A selection of T cell receptor beta chains follows, all from one sample in a study of T-cell reconstitution after alpha-beta-depleted transplantation in children. MiXCR, run by TCRdb on the PCR reads, gives a single entry per CDR3 protein. The sample shows 200,000 to 300,000 distinct CDR3 sequences, approximately 12% of them seen only once. The sequenced sample was PBMCs from the stem cell graft donor, obtained from the stem cell graft. These receptors originate from a human donor who donated a stem cell graft to a child with acute lymphoblastic leukemia. The CDR3 runs from the conserved cysteine through the conserved F or W. D genes are given only for firm matches.

NA	TRBV10-3	TRBJ2-5	CAISEHLEETQYF
NA	TRBV10-3	TRBJ1-4	CAISEWGSPNEKLFF
TRBD1	TRBV5-1	TRBJ1-2	CASSAGQGTYGYTF
TRBD2	TRBV29-1	TRBJ2-1	CSVERGLRLAGGGNEQFF
NA	TRBV6-2/TRBV6-3	TRBJ2-7	CASSYGDPYEQYF
NA	TRBV27	TRBJ1-5	CASSLLGSNQPQHF
NA	TRBV5-1	TRBJ1-1	CASSMPGALFEAFF
NA	TRBV20-1	TRBJ1-1	CSVKGALNTEAFF
NA	TRBV18	TRBJ2-5	CASSPIQETQYF
TRBD2	TRBV7-2	TRBJ2-3	CASSSTRIAGATQYF
NA	TRBV9	TRBJ2-1	CASSVSGGPFEQFF
TRBD1	TRBV10-2	TRBJ1-5	CASSEGQGSYQPQHF
NA	TRBV6-1	TRBJ1-5	CASSEGWGNQPQHF
NA	TRBV29-1	TRBJ1-2	CSVEGRSRAAF
NA	TRBV27	TRBJ2-7	CASSSIGPVSSYEQYF
TRBD2	TRBV4-2	TRBJ2-1	CASSQEIQREAKPEQFF
TRBD2	TRBV5-1	TRBJ2-2	CASSWPARGAAGELFF
TRBD2	TRBV5-1	TRBJ2-1	CASLGSGSRNEQFF
NA	TRBV20-1	TRBJ1-1	CSADLRNTEAFF
NA	TRBV28	TRBJ1-1	CASRGTQGRRTFF
NA	TRBV20-1	TRBJ1-1	CSARKMVGNRGKILAFF
TRBD1	TRBV12-3/TRBV12-4	TRBJ2-7	CASSLESGTGAYEQYF
NA	TRBV10-3	TRBJ2-7	CAIRDPVQGRGMGEQYF
TRBD2	TRBV6-5	TRBJ2-1	CASSPGGGWSSYNEQFF
NA	TRBV7-2	TRBJ1-5	CASSPQTASNQPQHF
TRBD1	TRBV7-2	TRBJ2-2	CASSFETGVTGELFF
TRBD2	TRBV20-1	TRBJ2-7	CSARVGTSGGTTYEQYF
NA	TRBV6-1	TRBJ2-5	CATRFGQRQETQYF
TRBD1	TRBV11-1	TRBJ2-4	CASSLLFSQGAGENIQYF
TRBD1	TRBV4-3	TRBJ2-1	CASSQDRQGGGEQFF
NA	TRBV5-6	TRBJ2-1	CASSGNRVRLISSGQFF
TRBD2	TRBV29-1	TRBJ2-7	CSVATGLAGDEQYF
TRBD2	TRBV18	TRBJ2-7	CASSFLAGALSYEQYF
NA	TRBV5-4	TRBJ2-5	CASSAPDSRETQYF
NA	TRBV3-1	TRBJ2-7	CASSPRGFYEQYF
NA	TRBV6-1	TRBJ1-1	CASSIATTNTEAFF
NA	TRBV20-1	TRBJ2-1	CSARLTRGGRVNEQFF
NA	TRBV6-5	TRBJ1-6	CASSYSPGSSYNSPLHF
TRBD1	TRBV20-1	TRBJ2-7	CSATQGIHEQYF
NA	TRBV7-9	TRBJ1-4	CASSFQGLVNEKLFF
TRBD1	TRBV12-3/TRBV12-4	TRBJ1-2	CASSPTSGGYGYTF
NA	TRBV7-2	TRBJ2-5	CASSVAGTDQETQYF
NA	TRBV5-5	TRBJ2-1	CASSLVRLASSSYNEQFF
TRBD1	TRBV6-2/TRBV6-3	TRBJ1-4	CASSLSAGQGPEKLFF
NA	TRBV20-1	TRBJ2-7	CSVPDWHYEQYF
NA	TRBV5-6	TRBJ1-1	CASSDYTIDTEAFF
NA	TRBV5-1	TRBJ2-1	CASSLVPGGSSYNEQFF
NA	TRBV9	TRBJ2-1	CASSLSGAGIRNEQFF